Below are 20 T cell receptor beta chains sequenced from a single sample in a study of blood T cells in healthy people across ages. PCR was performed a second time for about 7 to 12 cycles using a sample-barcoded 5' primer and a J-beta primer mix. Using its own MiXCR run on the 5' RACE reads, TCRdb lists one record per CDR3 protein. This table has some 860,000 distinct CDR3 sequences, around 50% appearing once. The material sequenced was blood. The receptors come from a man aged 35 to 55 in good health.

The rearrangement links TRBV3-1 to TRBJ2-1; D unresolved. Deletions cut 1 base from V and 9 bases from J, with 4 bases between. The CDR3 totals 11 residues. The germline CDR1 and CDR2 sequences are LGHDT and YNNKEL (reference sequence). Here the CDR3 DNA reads TGTGCCAGCAGCCAAGCCCTTGAGCAGTTCTTC. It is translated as CASSQALEQFF.

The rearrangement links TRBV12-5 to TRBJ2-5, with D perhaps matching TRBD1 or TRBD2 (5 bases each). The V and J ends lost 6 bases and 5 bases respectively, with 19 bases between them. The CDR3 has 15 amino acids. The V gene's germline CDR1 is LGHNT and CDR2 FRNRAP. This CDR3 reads CASGWARVEGETQYF. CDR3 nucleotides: TGTGCTAGTGGCTGGGCCCGGGTAGAGGGGGAGACCCAGTACTTC. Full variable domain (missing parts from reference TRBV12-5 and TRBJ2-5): DARVTQTPRHKVTEMGQEVTMRCQPILGHNTVFWYRQTMMQGLELLAYFRNRAPLDDSGMPKDRFSAEMPDATLATLKIQPSEPRDSAVYFCASGWARVEGETQYFGPGTRLLVL.

For the CDR3, the DNA is TGTGCCAGCACGAGTTGGGGTCAGCTTGGTCTCGAGCAGTACTTC. Encoded protein: CASTSWGQLGLEQYF. The chain joins TRBV2 to TRBJ2-7; unclear D gene. V was shortened by 7 bases and J by 6 bases, with 22 bases between the two germline ends. Germline V gene data show CDR1 as SNHLY and CDR2 as FYNNEI. The CDR3 consists of 15 residues. Combining the CDR3 with reference TRBV2 and TRBJ2-7 gives the whole variable domain EPEVTQTPSHQVTQMGQEVILRCVPISNHLYFYWYRQILGQKVEFLVSFYNNEISEKSEIFDDQFSVERPDGSNFTLKIRSTKLEDSAMYFCASTSWGQLGLEQYFGPGTRLTVT.

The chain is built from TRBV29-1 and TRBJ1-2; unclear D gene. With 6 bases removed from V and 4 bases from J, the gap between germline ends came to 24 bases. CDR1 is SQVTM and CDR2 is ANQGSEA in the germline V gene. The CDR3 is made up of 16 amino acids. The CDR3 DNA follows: TGCAGCGTCGATCGGGGTAGTGGCAGCCGACCCTATGGCTACACCTTC. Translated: CSVDRGSGSRPYGYTF. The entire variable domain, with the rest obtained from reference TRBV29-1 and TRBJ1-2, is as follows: SAVISQKPSRDICQRGTSLTIQCQVDSQVTMMFWYRQQPGQSLTLIATANQGSEATYESGFVIDKFPISRPNLTFSTLTVSNMSPEDSSIYLCSVDRGSGSRPYGYTFGSGTRLTVV.

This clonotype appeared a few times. The CDR3 DNA reads as TGTGCCAGCAGTGAGGGCGTAGGAAGTCAGCCCCAGCATTTT. It codes for CASSEGVGSQPQHF. This rearrangement joins TRBV6-4 to TRBJ1-5; no firm D call. Germline V gene data show CDR1 as MRHNA and CDR2 as SNTAGT. This CDR3 has 14 amino acids. The V end lost 3 bases, the J end lost 6 bases, and 12 bases lay between the germline ends.

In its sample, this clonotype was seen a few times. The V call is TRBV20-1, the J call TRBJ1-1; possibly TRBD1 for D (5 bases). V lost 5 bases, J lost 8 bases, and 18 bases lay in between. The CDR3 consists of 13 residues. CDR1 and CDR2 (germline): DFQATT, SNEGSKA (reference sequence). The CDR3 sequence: CSAPLDSKLEAFF. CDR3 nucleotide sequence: TGCAGTGCTCCCCTAGACAGCAAACTAGAAGCTTTCTTT.

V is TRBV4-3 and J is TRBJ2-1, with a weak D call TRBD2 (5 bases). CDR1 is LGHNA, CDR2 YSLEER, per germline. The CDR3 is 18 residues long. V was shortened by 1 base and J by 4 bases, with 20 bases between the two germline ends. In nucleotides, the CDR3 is TGCGCCAGCAGCCAAGCCCCATTTGGTGGAGGCGCATACAATGAGCAGTTCTTC. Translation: CASSQAPFGGGAYNEQFF.

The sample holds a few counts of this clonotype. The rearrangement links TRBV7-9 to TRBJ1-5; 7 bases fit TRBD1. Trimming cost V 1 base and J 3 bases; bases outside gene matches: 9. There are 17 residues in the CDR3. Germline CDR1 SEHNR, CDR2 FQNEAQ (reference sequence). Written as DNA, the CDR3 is TGTGCCAGCAGCTTAGGGGGGGACAGATTCAACAATCAGCCCCAGCATTTT. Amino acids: CASSLGGDRFNNQPQHF.

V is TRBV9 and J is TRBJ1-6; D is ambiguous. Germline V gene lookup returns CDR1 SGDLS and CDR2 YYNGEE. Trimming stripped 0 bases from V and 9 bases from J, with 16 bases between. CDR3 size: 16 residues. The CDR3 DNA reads TGTGCCAGCAGCGTAGGCGGCGACGCCCTGGCTTCACCCCTCCACTTT. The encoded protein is CASSVGGDALASPLHF.

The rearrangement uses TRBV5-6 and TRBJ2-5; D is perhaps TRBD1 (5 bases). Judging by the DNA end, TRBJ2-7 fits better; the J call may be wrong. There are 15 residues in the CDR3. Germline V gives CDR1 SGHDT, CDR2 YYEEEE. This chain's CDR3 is CASSLRQKTYHEQYF. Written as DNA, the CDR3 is TGTGCCAGCAGCTTGAGACAGAAAACCTACCACGAGCAGTACTTC.

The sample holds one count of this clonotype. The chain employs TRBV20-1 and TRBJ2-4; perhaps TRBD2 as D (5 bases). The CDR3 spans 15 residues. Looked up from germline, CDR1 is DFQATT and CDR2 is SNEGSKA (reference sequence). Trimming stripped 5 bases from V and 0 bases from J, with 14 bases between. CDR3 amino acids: CSAEDGEIAKNIQYF. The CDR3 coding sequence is TGCAGTGCTGAAGACGGGGAGATAGCCAAAAACATTCAGTACTTC.

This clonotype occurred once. The CDR3 nucleotides are TGCGCCAGCAGCTTGGATAGGACGGATATCTATACCGGGGAGCTGTTTTTT. It specifies CASSLDRTDIYTGELFF. The genes are TRBV5-1 and TRBJ2-2; D unclear. The CDR3 runs to 17 residues. Between the trimmed V and J ends, which lost 0 bases and 5 bases, there was a span of 17 bases. Germline lookup yields CDR1 SGHRS and CDR2 YFSETQ. The whole variable domain, filled in from reference TRBV5-1 and TRBJ2-2, reads KAGVTQTPRYLIKTRGQQVTLSCSPISGHRSVSWYQQTPGQGLQFLFEYFSETQRNKGNFPGRFSGRQFSNSRSEMNVSTLELGDSALYLCASSLDRTDIYTGELFFGEGSRLTVL.

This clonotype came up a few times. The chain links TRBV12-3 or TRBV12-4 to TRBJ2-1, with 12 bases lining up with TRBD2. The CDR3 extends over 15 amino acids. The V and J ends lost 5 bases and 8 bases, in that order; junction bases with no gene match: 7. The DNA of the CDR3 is TGTGCCAGCAGTCCGAGACTAGCGGGAGTCCATGAGCAGTTCTTC. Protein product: CASSPRLAGVHEQFF.

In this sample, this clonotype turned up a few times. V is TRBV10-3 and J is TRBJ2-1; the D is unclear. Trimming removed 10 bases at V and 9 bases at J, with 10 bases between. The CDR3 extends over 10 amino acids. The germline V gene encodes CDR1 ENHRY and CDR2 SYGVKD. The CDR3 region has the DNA TGTGCCACCTTAGCAGGTGAGCAGTTCTTC. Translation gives CATLAGEQFF.

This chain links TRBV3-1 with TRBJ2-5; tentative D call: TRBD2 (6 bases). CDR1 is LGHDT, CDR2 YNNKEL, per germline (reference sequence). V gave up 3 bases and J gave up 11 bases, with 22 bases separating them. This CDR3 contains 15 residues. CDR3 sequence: CASSQTLGSGNEQYF. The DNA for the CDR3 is TGTGCCAGCAGCCAGACACTCGGGAGTGGTAATGAGCAGTACTTC.

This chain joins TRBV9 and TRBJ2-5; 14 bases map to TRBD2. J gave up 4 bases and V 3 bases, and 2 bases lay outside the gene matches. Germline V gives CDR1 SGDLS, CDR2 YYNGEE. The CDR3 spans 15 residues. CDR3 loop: CASSGGLAGVETQYF. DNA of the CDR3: TGTGCCAGCAGCGGGGGACTAGCGGGAGTAGAGACCCAGTACTTC.

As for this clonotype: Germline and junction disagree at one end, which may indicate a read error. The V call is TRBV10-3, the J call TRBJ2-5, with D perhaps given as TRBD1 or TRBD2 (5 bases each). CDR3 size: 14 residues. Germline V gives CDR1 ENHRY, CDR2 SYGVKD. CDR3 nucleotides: TGTACCATCAGTGAGGGACGGGGCCAAGAGACCCAGTACTTC. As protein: CTISEGRGQETQYF.

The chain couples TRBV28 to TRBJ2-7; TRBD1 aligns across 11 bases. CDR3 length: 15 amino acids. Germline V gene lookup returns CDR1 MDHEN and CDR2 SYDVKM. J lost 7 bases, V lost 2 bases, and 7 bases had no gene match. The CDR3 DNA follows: TGTGCCAGCAGTTTAGGGGGACAGGGGGTCCGTGAGCAGTACTTC. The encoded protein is CASSLGGQGVREQYF.

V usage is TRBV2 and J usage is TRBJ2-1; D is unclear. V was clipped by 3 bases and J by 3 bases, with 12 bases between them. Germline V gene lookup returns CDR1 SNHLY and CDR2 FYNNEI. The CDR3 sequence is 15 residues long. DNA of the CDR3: TGTGCCAGCAGTGACGGTACCTCCTACTACAATGAGCAGTTCTTC. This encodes CASSDGTSYYNEQFF.

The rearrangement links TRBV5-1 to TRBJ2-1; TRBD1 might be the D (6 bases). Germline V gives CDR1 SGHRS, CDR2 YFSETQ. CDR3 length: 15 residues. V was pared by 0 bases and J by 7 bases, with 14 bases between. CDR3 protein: CASSLVQGTSNEQFF. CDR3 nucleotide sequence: TGCGCCAGCAGCTTGGTACAGGGTACGTCGAATGAGCAGTTCTTC.